This TCR beta chain stems from a study of cytomegalovirus exposure and HLA in healthy donors. Findings and limits, study-wide: A previous analysis found most TCR beta V segments productive roughly 87% or roughly 30% of the time. TCR association rates varied by HLA locus in a later analysis, with DRB1 highest and HLA-C lowest. A later analysis linked a missense variant in DCLRE1C to the trimming of TCR beta V and J genes. A later analysis appeared to link common viral pathogens to several of the most significant clusters.

In this sample, this clone turned up once. The antigen is unknown. Primers for the PCR totalled 60 Vbeta and 13 Jbeta. Generated by immunoSEQ multiplex PCR, the TCRdb table keeps only in-frame clones and is missing some. This sample has more than 100,000 clones, with 70% to 80% found just once. Between the trimmed V and J ends, which lost 5 bases and 6 bases, there was a span of 10 bases. Germline V gives CDR1 LNHDA, CDR2 SQIVND (reference sequence). The CDR3 has 13 residues. The V call is TRBV19, the J call TRBJ2-2; the D is unclear. Sequencing used PBMCs. The origin of this receptor is a woman aged 40 to 50 in good health and CMV-seropositive. This chain's CDR3 is CASSPSPPGELFF. The CDR3 nucleotides read TGTGCCAGTAGTCCTAGTCCGCCCGGGGAGCTGTTTTTT.